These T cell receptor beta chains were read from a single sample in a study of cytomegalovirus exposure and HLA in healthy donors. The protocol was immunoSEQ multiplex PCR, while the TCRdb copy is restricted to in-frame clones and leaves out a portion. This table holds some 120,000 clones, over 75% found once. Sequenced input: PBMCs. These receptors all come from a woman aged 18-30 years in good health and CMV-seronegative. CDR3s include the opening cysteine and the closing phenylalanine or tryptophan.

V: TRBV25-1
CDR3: CASSEWGAGANVLTF

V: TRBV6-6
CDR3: CASSLRGQPQHF

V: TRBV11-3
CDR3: CASSLDRQHGIGYTF

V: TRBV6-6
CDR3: CASRIGGGYEQYF

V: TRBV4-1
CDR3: CASSRAGGDLLYNEQFF

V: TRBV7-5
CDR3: CEGNKPPYEQYF

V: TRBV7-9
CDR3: CASSYDTGSNQPQHF

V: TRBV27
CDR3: CASSLSAANYGYTF

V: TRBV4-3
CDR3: CASSTTRAGEQYF

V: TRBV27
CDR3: CASSPAGAAEQYF

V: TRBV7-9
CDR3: CASSLPLAGENEQFF

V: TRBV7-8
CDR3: CASSLSLESNQPQHF

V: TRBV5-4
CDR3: CASRQGKGRDTDTQYF

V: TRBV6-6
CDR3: CASSYGQANTIYF

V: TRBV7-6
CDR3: CASSLAGVSSYNEQFF

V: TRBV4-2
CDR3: CASSQVPGVNEQFF

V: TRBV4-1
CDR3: CASSQDEGWETEAFF

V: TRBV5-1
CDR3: CASSRDRGGGYTF

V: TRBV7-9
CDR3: CASSPRRGEYNSPLHF

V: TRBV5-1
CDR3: CASSLSRGDGYTF

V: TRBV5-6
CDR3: CASNYGSADTQYF

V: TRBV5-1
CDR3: CATSGSPNEKLFF

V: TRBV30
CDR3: CAWSPLPGVLTGNTIYF

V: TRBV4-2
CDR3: CASSPSGQGLPGANVLTF

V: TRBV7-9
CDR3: CASSPPSKGHTIYF

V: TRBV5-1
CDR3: CASSLGKDKVWTGELFF

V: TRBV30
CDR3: CAWSFPGTGGRVAFF

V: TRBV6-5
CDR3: CASSYYGTNYGYTF

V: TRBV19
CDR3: CASSFGQGAAGANGLTF

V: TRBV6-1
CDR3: CASSKPGQRSPLHF

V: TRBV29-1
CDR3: CSVRTVLDTEAFF

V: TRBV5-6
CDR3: CASSLTGGESPLHF